What follows are 3 T cell receptor beta chains derived from one specimen sequenced in a study of blood T cell repertoires in COVID-19. Here immunoSEQ multiplex PCR was the method, and the copy in TCRdb shows in-frame clones only, minus some. The table lists about 310,000 clones, roughly nine tenths of them singletons. The source material was PBMCs or T cells enriched from blood (not recorded which). These receptors were obtained from a woman aged 30 to 39 who had recovered from COVID-19.

The rearrangement links TRBV7-9 to TRBJ1-1, with D perhaps TRBD1 (5 bases). In germline, CDR1 is SEHNR, CDR2 FQNEAQ (reference sequence). Trimming took 2 bases from V and 4 from J, leaving 11 bases between them. CDR3 length equals 14 residues. The CDR3 reads CASSLKGGGTEAFF. DNA for the CDR3: TGTGCCAGCAGCTTAAAGGGCGGGGGCACTGAAGCTTTCTTT.

This clone appeared once. Written as DNA, the CDR3 is TGCGCCAGCAGCCAAGATTGGGGGGTGGCCTACAATGAGCAGTTCTTC. Its translation is CASSQDWGVAYNEQFF. The chain links TRBV4-1 to TRBJ2-1; D possibly corresponds to TRBD2 (6 bases). The CDR3 is made up of 16 amino acids. The germline CDR1 and CDR2 sequences are MGHRA and YSYEKL. V gave up 0 bases and J gave up 2 bases, with 11 bases separating them.

The chain carries TRBV27 and TRBJ2-1; TRBD1 is a possible D gene (6 bases). V was cut by 5 bases and J by 6 bases, with 14 bases left in between. The CDR3 has 14 amino acids. From germline, CDR1 is MNHEY and CDR2 SMNVEV (reference sequence). CDR3 nucleotide sequence: TGTGCCAGCAGTCCGCAATCGACAGGCAATGAGCAGTTCTTC. It codes for CASSPQSTGNEQFF.